This T cell receptor beta chain came from a study of technical replicates of blood from a handful of donors. Sequencing was performed with immunoSEQ multiplex PCR; in TCRdb, only in-frame clones are kept and a portion is missing. The sample records approximately 82,000 clones, about 89% being singletons. This CDR3 is built from 13 residues. CDR1 and CDR2 (germline): LNHDA, SQIVND (reference sequence). Trimming stripped 2 bases from V and 5 bases from J, with 10 bases between. This rearrangement joins TRBV19 to TRBJ2-7; a weak D match, TRBD2 (6 bases). The sequencing sample was made of T cells isolated from PBMCs. This TCR came from a human donor in good health. CDR3 coding DNA: TGTGCCAGTAGTATATGGCCGGGGGACGAGCAGTACTTC. Its protein product is CASSIWPGDEQYF. The full variable domain, with the rest looked up from reference TRBV19 and TRBJ2-7, is DGGITQSPKYLFRKEGQNVTLSCEQNLNHDAMYWYRQDPGQGLRLIYYSQIVNDFQKGDIAEGYSVSREKKESFPLTVTSAQKNPTAFYLCASSIWPGDEQYFGPGTRLTVT.